The 25 T cell receptor beta chains below all came from one sample that was sequenced in a study of Graves' ophthalmopathy and Graves' hyperthyroidism. Investigators amplified TCR beta CDR3 regions from RNA transcripts. Following a first-round RT-PCR that used HTBI primers, a second-round multiplex PCR was carried out. TCRdb itself ran the multiplex PCR reads through MiXCR, one entry per CDR3 protein. The sample gives 680,000 or so distinct CDR3 sequences, over 20% of which show up once; approximately 6.5% is in the top ten. Sequenced: peripheral blood. These receptors all stem from a young woman with stable Graves' hyperthyroidism. Some clones in this sample may be carry-over from other donors' samples.

This clonotype was observed a few times. The J gene is TRBJ2-7, the V gene TRBV15; D gene uncertain. Trimming took off 0 bases at V and 2 bases at J, with 5 bases between the two ends. CDR1 and CDR2 from the germline V gene are LNHNV and YYDKDF (reference sequence). The CDR3 covers 13 residues. The CDR3, as DNA: TGTGCCACCAGCAGAGATCATGCCTACGAGCAGTACTTC. Its translation: CATSRDHAYEQYF. The complete variable domain, with remaining parts taken from reference TRBV15 and TRBJ2-7, reads DAMVIQNPRYQVTQFGKPVTLSCSQTLNHNVMYWYQQKSSQAPKLLFHYYDKDFNNEADTPDNFQSRRPNTSFCFLDIRSPGLGDTAMYLCATSRDHAYEQYFGPGTRLTVT.

This clonotype occurred many times. The gene calls are TRBV28 and TRBJ1-3; D unclear. This CDR3 contains 12 residues. V dropped 4 bases and J dropped 8 bases, with 9 bases sitting between them. Germline lookup yields CDR1 MDHEN and CDR2 SYDVKM. CDR3: CASSSGGDTIYF. The CDR3 DNA follows: TGTGCCAGCAGTTCCGGAGGAGACACCATATATTTT. Drawing the rest from reference TRBV28 and TRBJ1-3, the complete variable domain is DVKVTQSSRYLVKRTGEKVFLECVQDMDHENMFWYRQDPGLGLRLIYFSYDVKMKEKGDIPEGYSVSREKKERFSLILESASTNQTSMYLCASSSGGDTIYFGEGSWLTVV.

At least ten counts were recorded for this clonotype. The V call is TRBV6-5, the J call TRBJ2-5; maybe TRBD2 (5 bases). The CDR3 length is 12 residues. The germline V gene has CDR1 MNHEY and CDR2 SVGAGI. V lost 0 bases and J 11 bases, leaving 10 bases between the germline ends. The CDR3: CASSYSTGSQYF. The CDR3 coding sequence is TGTGCCAGCAGTTACTCGACGGGGAGTCAGTACTTC.

The rearrangement joins TRBV7-3 to TRBJ2-2; D not certain. Germline CDR1 and CDR2: SGHTA and FQGTGA. V was clipped by 6 bases and J by 8 bases, with 13 bases between them. The length of the CDR3 is 13 residues. CDR3 in DNA: TGTGCCAGCAGTATAGCCCTGGGGGGGGAGCTGTTTTTT. Translating gives CASSIALGGELFF.

This sequence joins TRBV12-3 or TRBV12-4 and TRBJ2-5, with D unclear. Deletions cut 8 bases from V and 5 bases from J, with 18 bases between. CDR3 length: 14 amino acids. CDR3 loop: CASDKAGSLETQYF. DNA of the CDR3: TGTGCCAGCGACAAGGCAGGTTCTCTCGAGACCCAGTACTTC.

This clonotype was detected a few times. V usage is TRBV29-1 and J usage is TRBJ2-2, with unresolved D. The CDR3 sequence is 12 residues long. CDR1 and CDR2 from the germline V gene are SQVTM and ANQGSEA. Trimming cost V 3 bases and J 7 bases, with 9 bases left between them. The chain's CDR3 is CSVEELYGELFF. The CDR3 nucleotides are TGCAGCGTTGAGGAGCTGTACGGGGAGCTGTTTTTT.

The sample holds many counts of this clonotype. The chain combines TRBV5-1 with TRBJ2-5, with D possibly TRBD1 on 5 matching bases. V was clipped by 5 bases and J by 5 bases, with 16 bases between them. Per germline, CDR1 SGHRS and CDR2 YFSETQ. The length of the CDR3 is 14 residues. The CDR3 loop reads CASSFPGIRETQYF. The CDR3 coding sequence is TGCGCCAGCAGTTTTCCAGGGATAAGGGAGACCCAGTACTTC.

As to this clonotype: Since no conserved phenylalanine or tryptophan closes the CDR3, a read error is the likely cause. The genes are TRBV28 and TRBJ1-6; 7 nucleotides line up with TRBD1. The CDR3 spans 15 residues. The V gene end was trimmed by 3 bases and the J gene end by 3 bases; junction bases not matched to a gene: 2. The germline CDR1 and CDR2 sequences are MDHEN and SYDVKM. CDR3 sequence: CASSFPGGYNSPLHL. CDR3 bases: TGTGCCAGCAGTTTTCCAGGGGGCTATAATTCACCCCTCCACCTT.

The chain recombines TRBV11-2 with TRBJ2-2; D is undetermined. Trimming stripped 0 bases from V and 7 bases from J, with 6 bases between. The germline V gene has CDR1 SGHAT and CDR2 FQNNGV. The CDR3 loop spans 13 amino acids. The CDR3 DNA reads TGTGCCAGCAGCTTAGATAACCTCGGGGAGCTGTTTTTT. This translates into CASSLDNLGELFF. The whole variable domain, filled in from reference TRBV11-2 and TRBJ2-2, reads EAGVAQSPRYKIIEKRQSVAFWCNPISGHATLYWYQQILGQGPKLLIQFQNNGVVDDSQLPKDRFSAERLKGVDSTLKIQPAKLEDSAVYLCASSLDNLGELFFGEGSRLTVL.

In the case of this clonotype: A read error may explain this, as a much larger clone is one base away. The rearrangement links TRBV9 to TRBJ1-1; D is undetermined. This CDR3 contains 14 residues. Trimming left V 0 bases short and J 1 base short, with 7 bases between. Germline lookup yields CDR1 SGDLS and CDR2 YYNGEE. The CDR3 nucleotides are TGTGCCAGCAGCGTAGGGGTGGGGAACACTGAAGCTTTCTTT. Protein product: CASSVGVGNTEAFF.

This clonotype was seen more than once but under ten times. This chain uses TRBV11-1 with TRBJ2-5, with 9 positions matching TRBD2. This CDR3 is 15 amino acids long. The trim removed 4 bases at V and 4 bases at J, leaving 7 bases unmatched. Per the germline V gene, CDR1 is SGHAT and CDR2 is FQDESV (reference sequence). The CDR3 DNA reads TGTGCCAGCAGCTCTCTAGCGGGGAGGCGAGAGACCCAGTACTTC. As protein: CASSSLAGRRETQYF.

This clonotype was detected ten times or more. The rearrangement links TRBV29-1 to TRBJ2-7; 8 positions match TRBD1. V was clipped by 6 bases and J by 4 bases; unmatched bases: 11. This CDR3 is 14 amino acids long. The germline V gene has CDR1 SQVTM and CDR2 ANQGSEA. CDR3 in amino acids: CSVNARDRQYEQYF. In nucleotides, the CDR3 is TGCAGCGTCAACGCCCGGGACAGGCAGTACGAGCAGTACTTC.

The table lists this clonotype with many counts. The chain recombines TRBV20-1 with TRBJ2-2, with D possibly TRBD2 on 5 matching bases. V was cut by 6 bases and J by 1 base, with 6 bases left in between. This CDR3 region has 12 residues. From germline, CDR1 is DFQATT and CDR2 SNEGSKA (reference sequence). The CDR3 nucleotides are TGCAGTGCGAGGGTGAACACCGGGGAGCTGTTTTTT. This gives the protein CSARVNTGELFF.

This clonotype has a count of ten or more. The chain uses TRBV28 and TRBJ2-7; 7 bases fit TRBD1. This CDR3 contains 15 residues. The junction had 7 bases not matched to a gene; V was cut back by 4 bases and J by 1 base. Germline V gene lookup returns CDR1 MDHEN and CDR2 SYDVKM. CDR3 coding DNA: TGTGCCAGCAGTTCGCCGACAGGGCTGTCCTACGAGCAGTACTTC. Amino acid sequence: CASSSPTGLSYEQYF.

V is TRBV11-2 and J is TRBJ2-7; D is undetermined. V shed 2 bases and J shed 1 base, with 9 bases lying between them. The CDR3 covers 14 residues. The germline gives CDR1 SGHAT, CDR2 FQNNGV. The CDR3 DNA reads TGTGCCAGCAGCTTAAGTGTCAGGTCCTACGAGCAGTACTTC. Amino acids: CASSLSVRSYEQYF.

The rearrangement links TRBV20-1 to TRBJ1-1; tentatively, D is TRBD1 (5 bases). Per the germline V gene, CDR1 is DFQATT and CDR2 is SNEGSKA (reference sequence). V lost 1 base to trimming and J lost 1 base, with 13 bases between them. This CDR3 region has 15 residues. CDR3 in amino acids: CSARAPTGANTEAFF. DNA of the CDR3: TGCAGTGCTAGAGCCCCGACTGGGGCGAACACTGAAGCTTTCTTT.

This chain joins TRBV4-1 and TRBJ2-7; a weak D match, TRBD2 (7 bases). This CDR3 has 15 residues. V dropped 1 base and J dropped 2 bases, with 12 bases sitting between them. From germline, CDR1 is MGHRA and CDR2 YSYEKL. The CDR3 here is CASSQGGGQTYEQYF. The CDR3 bases are TGCGCCAGCAGCCAAGGGGGGGGACAAACCTACGAGCAGTACTTC.

The genes are TRBV11-2 and TRBJ2-2; 10 bases line up with TRBD2. Losses at the gene ends were 5 bases for V and 1 base for J; bases not matched to a gene: 10. This CDR3 region has 18 residues. Germline V lookup: CDR1 SGHAT, CDR2 FQNNGV. The CDR3 DNA sequence: TGTGCCAGCAGCCTAGGTCGGCTAGCGGGGGTGAACACCGGGGAGCTGTTTTTT. Protein product: CASSLGRLAGVNTGELFF.

This clonotype appeared many times. The chain combines TRBV6-2 or TRBV6-3 with TRBJ1-5; D perhaps matches TRBD1 (5 bases). Germline assignment: CDR1 MNHEY and CDR2 SVGEGT. V lost 4 bases to trimming and J lost 6 bases, with 13 bases between them. CDR3 length: 14 residues. The DNA for the CDR3 is TGTGCCAGCAGTTCCCTCATGGGGCTTCAGCCCCAGCATTTT. Translation: CASSSLMGLQPQHF.

To note about this clonotype: A much larger clone lies one base from this, so it may be a read error. The rearrangement joins TRBV29-1 to TRBJ2-2; a weak D match, TRBD2 (5 bases). CDR1 SQVTM and CDR2 ANQGSEA come from the germline V gene. The CDR3 is made up of 14 amino acids. The CDR3 reads CSVGERDNTGELCF. CDR3 nucleotides: TGCAGCGTTGGAGAAAGGGATAACACCGGGGAGCTGTGTTTT.

This clonotype was picked up many times. The CDR3 here is CASRKTGVVGMAFF. The CDR3 nucleotides read TGTGCCAGCAGGAAGACAGGGGTGGTTGGAATGGCTTTCTTT. The rearrangement uses TRBV12-3 or TRBV12-4 and TRBJ1-1; 8 nucleotides match TRBD1. J gave up 11 bases and V 6 bases, and 14 bases lay outside the gene matches. The CDR3 totals 14 residues.

The table lists this clonotype with many counts. The CDR3: CAWSGGKQETQYF. CDR3 nucleotide sequence: TGTGCCTGGAGTGGTGGAAAACAAGAGACCCAGTACTTC. The chain carries TRBV30 and TRBJ2-5; D is unresolved. V was shortened by 1 base and J by 2 bases, with 8 bases between the two germline ends. Per the germline V gene, CDR1 is GTSNPN and CDR2 is SVGIG (reference sequence). This CDR3 contains 13 residues. Full variable domain (missing parts from reference TRBV30 and TRBJ2-5): SQTIHQWPATLVQPVGSPLSLECTVEGTSNPNLYWYRQAAGRGLQLLFYSVGIGQISSEVPQNLSASRPQDRQFILSSKKLLLSDSGFYLCAWSGGKQETQYFGPGTRLLVL.

The CDR3 reads CASSPTRGQANTGELFF. CDR3 bases: TGTGCCAGCAGCCCTACCCGGGGACAGGCGAACACCGGGGAGCTGTTTTTT. The chain recombines TRBV7-9 with TRBJ2-2, with 8 bases aligning to TRBD1. CDR1 SEHNR and CDR2 FQNEAQ come from the germline V gene (reference sequence). This CDR3 has 17 amino acids. V lost 5 bases, J lost 0 bases, and 8 bases stayed unmatched.

V and J are TRBV3-1 and TRBJ2-2, with unresolved D. CDR1 and CDR2 from the germline V gene are LGHDT and YNNKEL (reference sequence). V lost 4 bases and J lost 7, with 7 bases in between. This CDR3 region has 12 residues. The CDR3 sequence is CASSRLGGELFF. CDR3 coding DNA: TGTGCCAGCAGCCGATTGGGCGGGGAGCTGTTTTTT. Supplemented by reference TRBV3-1 and TRBJ2-2, the full variable domain reads DTAVSQTPKYLVTQMGNDKSIKCEQNLGHDTMYWYKQDSKKFLKIMFSYNNKELIINETVPNRFSPKSPDKAHLNLHINSLELGDSAVYFCASSRLGGELFFGEGSRLTVL.

This clonotype was seen at least ten times. V and J are TRBV19 and TRBJ1-2; the match to TRBD1 covers 9 bases. There are 14 residues in the CDR3. V shed 3 bases, J shed 4 bases, and the junction held 3 bases outside the gene matches. Germline lookup yields CDR1 LNHDA and CDR2 SQIVND (reference sequence). The CDR3 reads CASSIDRGIYGYTF. CDR3 sequence (DNA): TGTGCCAGTAGTATTGACAGGGGGATCTATGGCTACACCTTC.